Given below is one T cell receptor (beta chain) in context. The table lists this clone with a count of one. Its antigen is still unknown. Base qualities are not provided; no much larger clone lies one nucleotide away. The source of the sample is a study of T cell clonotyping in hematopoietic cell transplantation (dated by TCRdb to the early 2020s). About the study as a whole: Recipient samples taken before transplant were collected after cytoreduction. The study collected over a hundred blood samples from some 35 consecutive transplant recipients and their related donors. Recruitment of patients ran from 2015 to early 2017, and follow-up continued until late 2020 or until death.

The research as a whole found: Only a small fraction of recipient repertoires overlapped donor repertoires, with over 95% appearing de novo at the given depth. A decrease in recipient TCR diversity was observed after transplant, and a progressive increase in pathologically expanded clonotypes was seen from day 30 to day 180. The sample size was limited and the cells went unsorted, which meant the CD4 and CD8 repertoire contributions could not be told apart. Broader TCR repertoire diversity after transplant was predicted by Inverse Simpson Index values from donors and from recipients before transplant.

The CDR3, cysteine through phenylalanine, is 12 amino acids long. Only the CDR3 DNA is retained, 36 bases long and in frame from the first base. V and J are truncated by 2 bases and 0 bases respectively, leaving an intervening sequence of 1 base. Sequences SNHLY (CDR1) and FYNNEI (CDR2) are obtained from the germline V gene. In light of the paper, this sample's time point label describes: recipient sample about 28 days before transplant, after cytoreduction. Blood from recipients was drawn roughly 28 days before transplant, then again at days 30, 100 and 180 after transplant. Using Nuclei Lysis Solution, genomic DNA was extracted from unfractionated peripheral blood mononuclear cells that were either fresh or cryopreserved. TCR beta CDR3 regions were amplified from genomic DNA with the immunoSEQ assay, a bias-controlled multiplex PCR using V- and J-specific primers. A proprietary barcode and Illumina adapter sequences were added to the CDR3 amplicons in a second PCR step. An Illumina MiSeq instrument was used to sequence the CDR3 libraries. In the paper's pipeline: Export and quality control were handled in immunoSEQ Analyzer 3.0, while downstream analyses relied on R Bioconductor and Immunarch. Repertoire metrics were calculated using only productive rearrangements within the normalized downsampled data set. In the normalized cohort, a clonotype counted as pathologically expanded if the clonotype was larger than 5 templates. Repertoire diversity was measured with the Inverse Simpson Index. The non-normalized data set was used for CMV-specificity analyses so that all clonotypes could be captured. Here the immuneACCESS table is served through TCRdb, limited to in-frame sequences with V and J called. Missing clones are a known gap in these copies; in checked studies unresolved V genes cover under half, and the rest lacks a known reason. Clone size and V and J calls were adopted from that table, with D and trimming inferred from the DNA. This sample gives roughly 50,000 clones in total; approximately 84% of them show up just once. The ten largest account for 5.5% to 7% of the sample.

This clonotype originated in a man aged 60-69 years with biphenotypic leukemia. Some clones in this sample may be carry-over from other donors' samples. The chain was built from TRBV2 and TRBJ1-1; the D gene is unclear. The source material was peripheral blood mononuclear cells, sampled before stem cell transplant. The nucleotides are TGTGCCAGCAGTGAACTGAACACTGAAGCTTTCTTT. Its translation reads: CASSELNTEAFF.